The 12 T cell receptor beta chains below were found in one sample sequenced in a study of beta chain features in type 1 diabetes. Expressed TCRB transcripts were sequenced, since all the RNA that had been isolated was reverse transcribed. The method was immunoSEQ multiplex PCR; TCRdb's version includes in-frame clones alone and lacks a portion of them. The table records about 410,000 clones, 14% of them present only once. Sequenced material: naive CD4+ T cells from blood. The receptors were gathered from a man aged 30 to 45 in good health.

This clone was picked up a small number of times. The chain joins TRBV7-2 to TRBJ2-7; TRBD1 is a possible D gene (5 bases). V lost 4 bases to trimming and J lost 7 bases, with 17 bases between them. CDR1 SGHTA and CDR2 FQGNSA come from the germline V gene. The CDR3 loop spans 14 amino acids. The CDR3: CASSSRRQNLEQYF. The CDR3 DNA sequence: TGTGCCAGCAGCTCCCGAAGACAGAATTTAGAGCAGTACTTC.

The rearrangement links TRBV6-1 to TRBJ2-7; TRBD1 matches 7 bases. In germline, CDR1 is MNHNS, CDR2 SASEGT. V trimming: 1 base; J trimming: 3 bases; junction bases outside the gene matches: 3. The CDR3 extends over 14 amino acids. The chain's CDR3 is CASSEVGQNYEQYV. DNA of the CDR3: TGTGCCAGCAGTGAAGTGGGACAGAACTACGAGCAGTACGTC.

The gene calls are TRBV4-1 and TRBJ2-1, with D unclear. The CDR3 covers 14 residues. CDR1 and CDR2 from the germline V gene are MGHRA and YSYEKL. With 2 bases removed from V and 3 bases from J, the gap between germline ends came to 8 bases. This chain's CDR3 is CASSQPPHYNEQFF. The DNA of the CDR3 is TGCGCCAGCAGCCAACCTCCCCACTACAATGAGCAGTTCTTC.

The rearrangement joins TRBV13 to TRBJ1-1; D is unresolved. CDR3 length: 15 amino acids. Trimming left V 4 bases short and J 0 bases short, with 12 bases between. Germline V lookup: CDR1 PRHDT, CDR2 FYEKMQ (reference sequence). The CDR3 protein is CASSSYLRLNTEAFF. The CDR3 DNA is TGTGCCAGCAGCTCCTACCTCAGGCTGAACACTGAAGCTTTCTTT. Full variable domain (remainder filled in from reference TRBV13 and TRBJ1-1): AAGVIQSPRHLIKEKRETATLKCYPIPRHDTVYWYQQGPGQDPQFLISFYEKMQSDKGSIPDRFSAQQFSDYHSELNMSSLELGDSALYFCASSSYLRLNTEAFFGQGTRLTVV.

This clone was observed a few times. The chain has TRBV27 and TRBJ1-2; D gene unclear. Germline-derived CDR1 and CDR2 are MNHEY and SMNVEV (reference sequence). Trimming cost V 0 bases and J 6 bases, with 11 bases left between them. This CDR3 comprises 14 residues. The CDR3 DNA follows: TGTGCCAGCAGTTTATCGGAGGAGTTTGATGGCTACACCTTC. Translated: CASSLSEEFDGYTF.

This chain uses TRBV7-8 with TRBJ2-1; D remains unclear. The CDR3 is 15 residues long. The germline V and J ends were trimmed by 1 base and 6 bases, with 13 bases remaining between them. Germline values: CDR1 SGHVS, CDR2 FQNEAQ. The CDR3 DNA reads TGTGCCAGCAGCTTAGGACGGTCCCGTGGCAATGAGCAGTTCTTC. Translation: CASSLGRSRGNEQFF.

In this sample, this clone turned up a few times. The V call is TRBV7-2, the J call TRBJ2-7, with TRBD2 as a possible D gene (5 bases). This CDR3 is built from 12 residues. Germline CDR1 is SGHTA and CDR2 is FQGNSA. V was shortened by 1 base and J by 7 bases, with 8 bases between the two germline ends. DNA of the CDR3: TGTGCCAGCAGCTTAGATCCGGGGGAGCAGTACTTC. Its protein is CASSLDPGEQYF.

This clone came up a few times. The chain couples TRBV6-6 to TRBJ2-1; 8 nucleotides match TRBD1. The CDR3 contains 16 residues. Germline V gives CDR1 MNHNY, CDR2 SVGAGI (reference sequence). The V and J ends lost 2 bases and 7 bases, in that order; junction bases with no gene match: 10. CDR3 nucleotide sequence: TGTGCCAGCAGTTACCGACAGGGGATGTTTTGGAATGAGCAGTTCTTC. This codes for CASSYRQGMFWNEQFF.

This clone was counted between two and nine times. J is TRBJ2-3 and V is TRBV6-6; unclear D gene. The V gene's germline CDR1 is MNHNY and CDR2 SVGAGI (reference sequence). This CDR3 region has 13 residues. V lost 0 bases and J lost 4, with 5 bases in between. The CDR3 sequence: CASSYSASDTQYF. The CDR3 DNA sequence: TGTGCCAGCAGTTACTCTGCGTCAGATACGCAGTATTTT.

This chain connects TRBV25-1 to TRBJ2-2, with a tentative D call TRBD2 (6 bases). The CDR3 loop spans 18 amino acids. V gave up 3 bases and J gave up 0 bases, with 17 bases separating them. Germline loops: CDR1 MGHDK, CDR2 SYGVNS. CDR3 bases: TGTGCCAGCAGTGAGTGGGCCGGGGGAGGAACGAACACCGGGGAGCTGTTTTTT. This encodes CASSEWAGGGTNTGELFF.

This rearrangement joins TRBV5-6 to TRBJ2-5; D uncertain. V lost 4 bases and J lost 13, with 20 bases in between. The length of the CDR3 is 13 residues. Germline loops: CDR1 SGHDT, CDR2 YYEEEE. CDR3 residues: CASSPHRQAGTYF. The DNA of the CDR3 is TGTGCCAGCAGCCCTCACCGTCAGGCAGGAACGTACTTC.

The table lists this clone with a few counts. The CDR3, as DNA: TGTGCCCCCACGCGGCTTTACGAGCAGTACGTC. This translates into CAPTRLYEQYV. This rearrangement joins TRBV6-5 to TRBJ2-7; D gene ambiguous. The CDR3 sequence is 11 residues long. V was trimmed by 11 bases and J by 4 bases, leaving 12 bases between them. CDR1 MNHEY and CDR2 SVGAGI come from the germline V gene.